These 7 T cell receptor beta chains share one sample of origin, sequenced in a study of regulatory T cells in long-lasting Graves disease. Arm-PCR with iRepertoire HTBI primers amplified the CDR3 regions for these TCR beta libraries. MiXCR, applied by TCRdb to the multiplex PCR reads, yields one record per CDR3 protein. Of about 430,000 distinct CDR3 sequences listed, roughly 23% were seen once; the top ten hold roughly an eighth. Indicated time point: persistent/refractory GD, antithyroid drugs over 5 years with positive TRAb. With RNA extracted from PBMCs as input, the TCR library was made. The sequenced sample was peripheral blood mononuclear cells (PBMCs), obtained when the disease was refractory, from a patient treated with antithyroid drugs. Receptors originate from a female donor with Graves disease.

This clonotype was seen more than once but under ten times. The rearrangement uses TRBV10-3 and TRBJ2-3; TRBD1 aligns across 8 bases. Trimming took 0 bases from V and 7 from J; bases not matched to a gene: 12. CDR3 length equals 17 residues. The germline V gene encodes CDR1 ENHRY and CDR2 SYGVKD. CDR3 region: CAISESTGVAKRYTQYF. Here the CDR3 DNA reads TGTGCCATCAGTGAGTCGACAGGGGTGGCCAAAAGGTATACGCAGTATTTT.

At least ten counts were recorded for this clonotype. The chain carries TRBV25-1 and TRBJ1-2; no firm D call. The CDR3 extends over 11 amino acids. V shed 2 bases and J shed 7 bases, with 5 bases lying between them. CDR1 is MGHDK and CDR2 is SYGVNS in the germline V gene. CDR3 nucleotides: TGTGCCAGCAGTGAAATAGGTGGCTACACCTTC. Its translation: CASSEIGGYTF.

Ten or more counts support this clonotype. V gene TRBV11-1 combines with J gene TRBJ2-5; D may match TRBD1 or TRBD2 (5 bases each). Trimming removed 4 bases from V and 5 bases from J, with 14 bases in between. There are 14 residues in the CDR3. Germline-derived CDR1 and CDR2 are SGHAT and FQDESV (reference sequence). CDR3 in DNA: TGTGCCAGCAGCTCGTACACGGGGACGGAGACCCAGTACTTC. Translation gives CASSSYTGTETQYF.

The chain carries TRBV4-1 and TRBJ1-2; D unresolved. This CDR3 region has 12 residues. Germline V CDR1 and CDR2: MGHRA, YSYEKL. V lost 7 bases to trimming and J lost 4 bases, with 10 bases between them. This CDR3 is CASTDEVYGYTF. In DNA, the CDR3 is TGCGCCAGCACGGACGAGGTCTATGGCTACACCTTC.

At least ten counts were recorded for this clonotype. The rearrangement uses TRBV28 and TRBJ1-2; the D is unclear. Germline V gene lookup returns CDR1 MDHEN and CDR2 SYDVKM. CDR3 length: 14 amino acids. V lost 7 bases and J lost 3, with 15 bases in between. CDR3 DNA sequence: TGTGCCAGCAAAACGCTGAGCGGGGACTATGGCTACACCTTC. Its translation is CASKTLSGDYGYTF.

A remark on this clonotype: A far more abundant clone sits one base away, making this likely a read error. V gene TRBV2 combines with J gene TRBJ2-2; possibly TRBD2 for D (6 bases). Germline-derived CDR1 and CDR2 are SNHLY and FYNNEI. This CDR3 spans 15 amino acids. Here the CDR3 DNA reads TGTGCCAGCAGTCCCGGACTACAGAACACCGGGGATCTGTTTTTT. The encoded protein is CASSPGLQNTGDLFF.

This clonotype came up a few times. The V and J genes are TRBV30 and TRBJ2-7; D is possibly TRBD1 (5 bases). Germline values: CDR1 GTSNPN, CDR2 SVGIG (reference sequence). CDR3 length: 14 residues. V was clipped by 0 bases and J by 3 bases, with 12 bases between them. CDR3 sequence: CAWSVHEGVYEQYF. DNA of the CDR3: TGTGCCTGGAGTGTCCACGAAGGGGTCTACGAGCAGTACTTC.